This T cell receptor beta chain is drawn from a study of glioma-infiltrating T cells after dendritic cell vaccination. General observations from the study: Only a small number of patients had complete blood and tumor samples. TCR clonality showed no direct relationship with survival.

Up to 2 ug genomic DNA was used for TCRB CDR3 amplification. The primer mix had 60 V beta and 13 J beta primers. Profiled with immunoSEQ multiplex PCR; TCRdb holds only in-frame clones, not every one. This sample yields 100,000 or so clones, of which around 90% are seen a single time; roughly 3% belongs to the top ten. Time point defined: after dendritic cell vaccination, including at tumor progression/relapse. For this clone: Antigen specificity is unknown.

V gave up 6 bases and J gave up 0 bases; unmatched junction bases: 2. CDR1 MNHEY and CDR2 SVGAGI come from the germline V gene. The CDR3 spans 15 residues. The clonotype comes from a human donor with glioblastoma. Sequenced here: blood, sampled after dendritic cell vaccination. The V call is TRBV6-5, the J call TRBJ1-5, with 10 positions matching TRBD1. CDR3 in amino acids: CASRRDRGSNQPQHF. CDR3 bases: TGTGCCAGCAGGCGGGACAGGGGTAGCAATCAGCCCCAGCATTTT.